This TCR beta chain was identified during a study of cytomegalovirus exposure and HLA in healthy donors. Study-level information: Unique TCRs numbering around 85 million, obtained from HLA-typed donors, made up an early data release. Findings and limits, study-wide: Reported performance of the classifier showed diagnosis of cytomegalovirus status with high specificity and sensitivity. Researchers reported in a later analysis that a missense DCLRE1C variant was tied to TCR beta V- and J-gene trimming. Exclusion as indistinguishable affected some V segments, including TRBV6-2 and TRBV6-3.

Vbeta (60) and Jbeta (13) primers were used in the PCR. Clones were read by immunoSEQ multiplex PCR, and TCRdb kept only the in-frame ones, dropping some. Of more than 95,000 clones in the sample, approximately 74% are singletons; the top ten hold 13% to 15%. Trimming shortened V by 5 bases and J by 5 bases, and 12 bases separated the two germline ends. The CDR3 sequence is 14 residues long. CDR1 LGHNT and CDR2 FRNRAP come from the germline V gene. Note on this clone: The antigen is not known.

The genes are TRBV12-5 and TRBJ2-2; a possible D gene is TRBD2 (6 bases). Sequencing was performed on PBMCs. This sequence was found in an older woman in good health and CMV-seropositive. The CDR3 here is CASGRDFTTGELFF. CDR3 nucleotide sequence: TGTGCTAGTGGTCGGGACTTCACTACCGGGGAGCTGTTTTTT.